The 26 T cell receptor beta chains reported below all come from one sample, sequenced in a study of OX40 agonist ivuxolimab in advanced cancers. Generated by immunoSEQ multiplex PCR, the TCRdb table keeps only in-frame clones and is missing some. This sample carries 70,000 to 85,000 clones, around 94% of them seen once, and the ten largest clones take 11%. The sequenced sample was CD4+ or CD8+ T cells sorted from blood, obtained in a trial of the OX40 agonist ivuxolimab. All receptors derive from an adult with an advanced solid tumor such as melanoma, head and neck, liver or kidney cancer.

V usage is TRBV18 and J usage is TRBJ2-1; D is tentatively TRBD1 or TRBD2 (7 bases each). V gave up 0 bases and J gave up 6 bases, with 18 bases separating them. In germline, CDR1 is KGHSH, CDR2 LQKENI. CDR3 size: 17 residues. This chain's CDR3 is CASSPPGGGELPNEQFF. Written as DNA, the CDR3 is TGTGCCAGCTCACCACCGGGAGGGGGCGAACTTCCCAATGAGCAGTTCTTC.

CDR3 protein: CASSSTIAETYNEQFF. CDR3 nucleotide sequence: TGTGCCAGCAGCTCTACAATAGCGGAAACCTACAATGAGCAGTTCTTC. The V gene is TRBV7-2, the J gene TRBJ2-1; tentatively, D is TRBD2 (6 bases). Per germline, CDR1 SGHTA and CDR2 FQGNSA. This CDR3 has 16 amino acids. V lost 4 bases and J lost 2, with 15 bases in between.

The rearrangement links TRBV28 to TRBJ1-1, with D possibly being TRBD1 (5 bases). The CDR3 has 13 residues. Germline V CDR1 and CDR2: MDHEN, SYDVKM. V dropped 6 bases and J dropped 0 bases, with 8 bases sitting between them. The CDR3 nucleotides are TGTGCCAGCAGATGGGGGATGAACACTGAAGCTTTCTTT. Its protein product is CASRWGMNTEAFF.

The chain carries TRBV29-1 and TRBJ1-2, with D possibly being TRBD1 (5 bases). The V end was cut by 0 bases, the J end by 4 bases, with 18 bases between. Germline CDR1 reads SQVTM; CDR2 reads ANQGSEA. The CDR3 runs 16 residues. CDR3 sequence: CSVEEPGALYLYGYTF. The CDR3 region has the DNA TGCAGCGTTGAAGAGCCTGGGGCCCTTTATCTCTATGGCTACACCTTC.

V and J are TRBV9 and TRBJ2-5; 14 nucleotides match TRBD2. The CDR3 covers 17 residues. J was trimmed by 4 bases and V by 4 bases; bases with no gene match: 9. CDR1 SGDLS and CDR2 YYNGEE come from the germline V gene. Here the CDR3 DNA reads TGTGCCAGCAGCTCGGGGACTAGCGGGAGTGCGGCAGAGACCCAGTACTTC. Translating it yields CASSSGTSGSAAETQYF.

The V gene is TRBV4-1, the J gene TRBJ2-7; D is undetermined. Deletions cut 0 bases from V and 0 bases from J, with 12 bases between. Germline loops: CDR1 MGHRA, CDR2 YSYEKL. The CDR3 has 16 amino acids. This chain's CDR3 is CASSQDMRGSSYEQYF. The CDR3 DNA reads as TGCGCCAGCAGCCAAGATATGAGAGGCTCCTCCTACGAGCAGTACTTC.

This sequence joins TRBV28 and TRBJ1-3, with TRBD1 as a possible D gene (6 bases). With 5 bases removed from V and 4 bases from J, the gap between germline ends came to 9 bases. Germline V lookup: CDR1 MDHEN, CDR2 SYDVKM. The CDR3 sequence is 13 residues long. CDR3 amino acids: CASSHQGGNTIYF. The DNA for the CDR3 is TGTGCCAGCAGTCATCAGGGGGGAAACACCATATATTTT.

This clone was recorded once. The rearrangement joins TRBV20-1 to TRBJ2-1; D is ambiguous. The CDR3 is 10 residues long. Germline CDR1 is DFQATT and CDR2 is SNEGSKA (reference sequence). The CDR3 spells CSPLKNEQFF. The CDR3 DNA sequence: TGCAGCCCACTGAAAAATGAGCAGTTCTTC.

The chain employs TRBV19 and TRBJ2-5; perhaps TRBD2 as D (6 bases). This CDR3 comprises 15 residues. The V end was cut by 6 bases, the J end by 4 bases, with 18 bases between. Germline V gene sequence: CDR1 LNHDA, CDR2 SQIVND (reference sequence). CDR3 DNA: TGTGCCAGTAGCACATCCGGAAGACTAGGAGAGACCCAGTACTTC. It translates to CASSTSGRLGETQYF.

The rearrangement joins TRBV19 to TRBJ1-1; no clear D gene. The CDR3 runs 14 residues. Germline V gene lookup returns CDR1 LNHDA and CDR2 SQIVND (reference sequence). The V end was cut by 1 base, the J end by 2 bases, with 8 bases between. CDR3 DNA sequence: TGTGCCAGTAGTATAGGCCGGGTCAACACTGAAGCTTTCTTT. Protein product: CASSIGRVNTEAFF.

The V and J genes are TRBV6-5 and TRBJ2-7, with TRBD2 as a possible D gene (7 bases). This CDR3 is built from 12 residues. V was cut by 7 bases and J by 3 bases, with 10 bases left in between. CDR1 is MNHEY and CDR2 is SVGAGI in the germline V gene. The CDR3 DNA is TGTGCCAGCACAGGGGACTACTACGAGCAGTACTTC. Amino acid sequence: CASTGDYYEQYF.

This rearrangement joins TRBV11-2 to TRBJ2-7; 7 bases fit TRBD1. The length of the CDR3 is 17 residues. The V and J ends lost 1 base and 7 bases, in that order; junction bases with no gene match: 16. The germline V gene has CDR1 SGHAT and CDR2 FQNNGV. CDR3 sequence reads: CASSLGTNRGPPREQYF. The CDR3 nucleotides read TGTGCCAGCAGCTTAGGGACGAACAGGGGCCCTCCTAGGGAGCAGTACTTC.

The chain combines TRBV21-1 with TRBJ2-7; the table names TRBD2, a call not compared with the DNA. TRBV21-1 is described as a pseudogene. The CDR3 contains 13 residues. This chain's CDR3 is CASSKALPYEQYF. CDR3 nucleotide sequence: TGTGCCAGCAGCAAAGCCCTACCGTACGAGCAGTACTTC.

The J gene is TRBJ1-2, the V gene TRBV9; weak D call: TRBD1 (5 bases). Per germline, CDR1 SGDLS and CDR2 YYNGEE. V lost 0 bases to trimming and J lost 1 base, with 13 bases between them. The CDR3 runs 16 residues. CDR3 sequence reads: CASSVGKGWSNYGYTF. In nucleotides, the CDR3 is TGTGCCAGCAGCGTAGGTAAGGGGTGGAGTAACTATGGCTACACCTTC.

The CDR3 loop reads CASSVGTGSSYEQYF. In DNA form, the CDR3 reads TGTGCCAGTAGTGTCGGGACAGGGAGCTCCTACGAGCAGTACTTC. The rearrangement joins TRBV19 to TRBJ2-7; 9 positions match TRBD1. The CDR3 spans 15 residues. The J segment lost 0 bases and the V segment lost 5 bases, leaving 5 bases of the junction unmatched. The germline V gene has CDR1 LNHDA and CDR2 SQIVND (reference sequence).

In its sample, this clone was seen once. The V call is TRBV13, the J call TRBJ2-7; D uncertain. The CDR3 is 12 amino acids. V lost 1 base and J lost 5, with 6 bases in between. CDR1 is PRHDT, CDR2 FYEKMQ, per germline (reference sequence). The CDR3 bases are TGTGCCAGCAGCTTAGTCCGGAACGAGCAGTACTTC. This codes for CASSLVRNEQYF.

V usage is TRBV15 and J usage is TRBJ1-4; D call uncertain. The CDR3 runs to 15 residues. V was pared by 5 bases and J by 0 bases, with 10 bases between. Germline lookup yields CDR1 LNHNV and CDR2 YYDKDF (reference sequence). The CDR3 region is CATSVDGTTNEKLFF. CDR3 in DNA: TGTGCCACCAGCGTAGACGGAACAACTAATGAAAAACTGTTTTTT.

The J gene is TRBJ1-2, the V gene TRBV7-2; possible D gene TRBD1, 6 bases. The length of the CDR3 is 17 residues. The V and J ends lost 6 bases and 4 bases respectively, with 24 bases between them. CDR1 and CDR2 from the germline V gene are SGHTA and FQGNSA. The CDR3 loop is CASRSVGEGHGGYGYTF. The DNA of the CDR3 is TGTGCCAGCAGATCAGTGGGGGAGGGACACGGCGGCTATGGCTACACCTTC.

The chain carries TRBV5-6 and TRBJ2-1, with D possibly matching TRBD1 (6 bases). The CDR3 is made up of 16 amino acids. The V end lost 2 bases, the J end lost 1 base, and 13 bases lay between the germline ends. The germline gives CDR1 SGHDT, CDR2 YYEEEE. CDR3 sequence (DNA): TGTGCCAGCAGCTTAATTGGCAGGGGATCCTACAATGAGCAGTTCTTC. Its protein product is CASSLIGRGSYNEQFF.

In DNA form, the CDR3 reads TGTGCCAGCAGCAAGGGAAAGGGGGCTCACGAGCAGTACTTC. Its translation is CASSKGKGAHEQYF. The chain is built from TRBV21-1 and TRBJ2-7; the table's D call TRBD1 went unverified against the DNA. TRBV21-1 is noted as a pseudogene. This CDR3 has 14 amino acids.

The rearrangement links TRBV9 to TRBJ1-1; D unresolved. The CDR3 totals 15 residues. Deletions cut 0 bases from V and 1 base from J, with 10 bases between. Germline CDR1 and CDR2: SGDLS and YYNGEE. The CDR3 sequence: CASSVGLSQNTEAFF. DNA of the CDR3: TGTGCCAGCAGCGTAGGGCTCAGCCAGAACACTGAAGCTTTCTTT.

This clone came up a few times. J is TRBJ1-2 and V is TRBV28, with D tentatively TRBD1 (6 bases). This CDR3 region has 14 residues. Between the trimmed V and J ends, which lost 7 bases and 4 bases, there was a span of 16 bases. Germline V gives CDR1 MDHEN, CDR2 SYDVKM. CDR3 residues: CASTRGTLFYGYTF. For the CDR3, the DNA is TGTGCCAGCACCCGCGGGACACTATTCTATGGCTACACCTTC.

The chain joins TRBV19 to TRBJ2-1; 7 positions agree with TRBD1. CDR1 is LNHDA, CDR2 SQIVND, per germline (reference sequence). V gave up 3 bases and J gave up 5 bases; unmatched junction bases: 7. This CDR3 is built from 15 residues. The chain's CDR3 is CASSIRGGLNNEQFF. For the CDR3, the DNA is TGTGCCAGTAGTATTCGAGGGGGCCTGAACAATGAGCAGTTCTTC.

The chain links TRBV18 to TRBJ1-1; a possible D gene is TRBD1 (6 bases). V was cut by 2 bases and J by 1 base, with 11 bases left in between. In germline, CDR1 is KGHSH, CDR2 LQKENI. The length of the CDR3 is 15 residues. CDR3 region: CASSPETGENTEAFF. The DNA for the CDR3 is TGTGCCAGCTCACCAGAGACAGGCGAGAACACTGAAGCTTTCTTT.

V usage is TRBV7-8 and J usage is TRBJ2-1, with D uncertain. Germline loops: CDR1 SGHVS, CDR2 FQNEAQ. There are 14 residues in the CDR3. Between the trimmed V and J ends, which lost 5 bases and 1 base, there was a span of 9 bases. CDR3 DNA sequence: TGTGCCAGCAGCACCCGTAAGTCCTACAATGAGCAGTTCTTC. Translated: CASSTRKSYNEQFF.

V and J are TRBV4-2 and TRBJ2-3, with D hard to call. Trimming left V 3 bases short and J 2 bases short, with 9 bases between. Germline V CDR1 and CDR2: LGHNA, YNFKEQ. CDR3 length: 14 residues. In nucleotides, the CDR3 is TGTGCCAGCAGCCAGCGACGGCCCACAGATACGCAGTATTTT. This sequence encodes CASSQRRPTDTQYF.